These 9 T cell receptor beta chains came from one sample sequenced in a study of blood T cell repertoires in COVID-19. Libraries were prepared by immunoSEQ multiplex PCR; TCRdb keeps only in-frame clonotypes and omits some of them. The table has hundreds of thousands of clones, about 90% seen once; the top ten hold around 1.7%. What was sequenced was PBMCs or T cells enriched from blood (not recorded which). These receptors were taken from a woman between 18 and 29 years old with acute COVID-19.

The rearrangement joins TRBV10-3 to TRBJ1-5, with 7 bases matching TRBD1. V gave up 5 bases and J gave up 3 bases; unmatched junction bases: 7. The CDR3 contains 15 residues. Germline CDR1 and CDR2: ENHRY and SYGVKD. CDR3 sequence reads: CAISPGTADNQPQHF. CDR3 nucleotide sequence: TGTGCCATCAGTCCCGGGACAGCAGACAATCAGCCCCAGCATTTT.

CDR3 residues: CATSRDLTDTGELFF. CDR3 sequence (DNA): TGTGCCACCAGCAGAGATCTCACGGACACCGGGGAGCTGTTTTTT. This chain links TRBV15 with TRBJ2-2; D ambiguous. Between the trimmed V and J ends, which lost 0 bases and 3 bases, there was a span of 8 bases. The CDR3 totals 15 residues. Germline CDR1 and CDR2: LNHNV and YYDKDF (reference sequence).

The CDR3 nucleotides read TGTGCCAGCAGTTTATATAGGGAACGGGGGAACATTCAGTACTTC. It codes for CASSLYRERGNIQYF. This chain links TRBV27 with TRBJ2-4; D possibly corresponds to TRBD2 (6 bases). The germline gives CDR1 MNHEY, CDR2 SMNVEV (reference sequence). The V end was cut by 1 base, the J end by 7 bases, with 14 bases between. CDR3 size: 15 residues.

The chain employs TRBV29-1 and TRBJ2-3, with D possibly matching TRBD2 (6 bases). V shed 6 bases and J shed 6 bases, with 19 bases lying between them. This CDR3 comprises 14 residues. Per the germline V gene, CDR1 is SQVTM and CDR2 is ANQGSEA. CDR3 residues: CSVLSRRLGDTQYF. CDR3 bases: TGCAGCGTCCTATCCCGGAGACTAGGCGATACGCAGTATTTT.

This sequence joins TRBV9 and TRBJ2-7; D may be TRBD1 (6 bases). CDR3 length equals 14 residues. CDR1 SGDLS and CDR2 YYNGEE come from the germline V gene. Trimming took off 0 bases at V and 5 bases at J, with 12 bases between the two ends. The DNA of the CDR3 is TGTGCCAGCAGCGTAGGCACAGGGCGGGACGAGCAGTACTTC. This sequence encodes CASSVGTGRDEQYF. The full variable domain, its missing parts supplied by reference TRBV9 and TRBJ2-7, is DSGVTQTPKHLITATGQRVTLRCSPRSGDLSVYWYQQSLDQGLQFLIQYYNGEERAKGNILERFSAQQFPDLHSELNLSSLELGDSALYFCASSVGTGRDEQYFGPGTRLTVT.

The chain links TRBV2 to TRBJ1-5; 8 nucleotides line up with TRBD1. CDR1 SNHLY and CDR2 FYNNEI come from the germline V gene. This CDR3 is 14 amino acids long. J lost 3 bases, V lost 7 bases, and 5 bases had no gene match. Here the CDR3 DNA reads TGTGCCAGCACTTGGACAGGGCCCAATCAGCCCCAGCATTTT. Its translation: CASTWTGPNQPQHF.

The chain uses TRBV6-4 and TRBJ2-5; weak D call: TRBD1 (5 bases). Germline V gene data show CDR1 as MRHNA and CDR2 as SNTAGT. Trimming stripped 0 bases from V and 3 bases from J, with 11 bases between. The CDR3 runs to 15 residues. In nucleotides, the CDR3 is TGTGCCAGCAGTGACTCCTTGGGGCCGAAAGAGACCCAGTACTTC. This encodes CASSDSLGPKETQYF.

The chain couples TRBV27 to TRBJ2-7, with 11 bases that match TRBD1. J was trimmed by 6 bases and V by 5 bases; bases with no gene match: 6. This CDR3 is 14 amino acids long. Germline assignment: CDR1 MNHEY and CDR2 SMNVEV (reference sequence). The CDR3: CASSPTGQGGEQYF. The CDR3 coding sequence is TGTGCCAGCAGTCCGACGGGACAGGGGGGCGAGCAGTACTTC.

The chain combines TRBV11-2 with TRBJ2-1; 16 positions match TRBD2. The CDR3 sequence is 15 residues long. Germline trimming cut 5 bases from V and 6 bases from J; bases unmatched to any gene: 1. The germline gives CDR1 SGHAT, CDR2 FQNNGV. CDR3 residues: CASSGTSGGGNEQFF. The CDR3, as DNA: TGTGCCAGCAGCGGGACTAGCGGGGGGGGCAATGAGCAGTTCTTC. Full variable domain (remainder filled in from reference TRBV11-2 and TRBJ2-1): EAGVAQSPRYKIIEKRQSVAFWCNPISGHATLYWYQQILGQGPKLLIQFQNNGVVDDSQLPKDRFSAERLKGVDSTLKIQPAKLEDSAVYLCASSGTSGGGNEQFFGPGTRLTVL.